These 7 T cell receptor beta chains were sequenced from one sample in a study of cytomegalovirus exposure and HLA in healthy donors. The PCR had 60 Vbeta and 13 Jbeta primers. Generated by immunoSEQ multiplex PCR, the TCRdb table keeps only in-frame clones and is missing some. The data show over 150,000 clones, about 77% seen once. Sequencing input: PBMCs. Every receptor here comes from a woman aged 45-65 years in good health and CMV-seronegative.

The chain is built from TRBV6-1 and TRBJ2-3; a weak D match, TRBD2 (6 bases). CDR3 size: 15 residues. Germline lookup yields CDR1 MNHNS and CDR2 SASEGT. The V end was cut by 5 bases, the J end by 4 bases, with 16 bases between. In nucleotides, the CDR3 is TGTGCCAGCAGTCACAAAAAATCGGGGGCAGATACGCAGTATTTT. Amino acids: CASSHKKSGADTQYF.

V gene TRBV19 combines with J gene TRBJ1-5; 7 bases map to TRBD1. Trimming took 7 bases from V and 3 from J; bases not matched to a gene: 12. In germline, CDR1 is LNHDA, CDR2 SQIVND (reference sequence). The CDR3 length is 16 residues. CDR3 amino acids: CASNPTGQGYNQPQHF. The CDR3 DNA is TGTGCCAGTAATCCGACAGGGCAAGGTTACAATCAGCCCCAGCATTTT.

This clone was seen once. The chain recombines TRBV11-2 with TRBJ1-1; D is perhaps TRBD1 (6 bases). V dropped 5 bases and J dropped 0 bases, with 7 bases sitting between them. The germline CDR1 and CDR2 sequences are SGHAT and FQNNGV. This CDR3 has 13 residues. CDR3 residues: CASSGQLNTEAFF. CDR3 bases: TGTGCCAGCAGCGGACAGTTGAACACTGAAGCTTTCTTT. Variable domain in full (rest from reference TRBV11-2 and TRBJ1-1): EAGVAQSPRYKIIEKRQSVAFWCNPISGHATLYWYQQILGQGPKLLIQFQNNGVVDDSQLPKDRFSAERLKGVDSTLKIQPAKLEDSAVYLCASSGQLNTEAFFGQGTRLTVV.

This sequence joins TRBV5-1 and TRBJ2-5, with TRBD2 matching over 10 bases. The J segment lost 1 base and the V segment lost 3 bases, leaving 3 bases of the junction unmatched. This CDR3 has 15 residues. Germline V gene data show CDR1 as SGHRS and CDR2 as YFSETQ. DNA for the CDR3: TGCGCCAGCAGCTCGGGACTAGCGCGCCAAGAGACCCAGTACTTC. Translating gives CASSSGLARQETQYF.

The chain uses TRBV5-1 and TRBJ1-2; the match to TRBD1 covers 9 bases. The CDR3 contains 17 residues. The junction had 9 bases not matched to a gene; V was cut back by 0 bases and J by 3 bases. Germline CDR1 SGHRS, CDR2 YFSETQ. In DNA, the CDR3 is TGCGCCAGCAGCTTGGGGTCACAAGGGACAGGGTACTATGGCTACACCTTC. It is translated as CASSLGSQGTGYYGYTF.

The CDR3 protein is CAWSVGGGDEKLFF. CDR3 bases: TGTGCCTGGAGTGTCGGAGGGGGCGATGAAAAACTGTTTTTT. The chain couples TRBV30 to TRBJ1-4, with 7 bases fitting TRBD1. CDR3 length: 14 residues. The germline CDR1 and CDR2 sequences are GTSNPN and SVGIG (reference sequence). J gave up 6 bases and V 0 bases, and 4 bases lay outside the gene matches.

This clone was counted between two and nine times. The chain combines TRBV21-1 with TRBJ2-3; the table's D call TRBD2 went unverified against the DNA. TRBV21-1 is classified as a pseudogene. This CDR3 is 14 amino acids long. The CDR3 loop is CASSSGTGTDTQYF. The DNA for the CDR3 is TGTGCCAGCAGCAGCGGGACCGGCACAGATACGCAGTATTTT.